The clone carrying this T cell receptor (beta chain) was counted ten times or more. Stability of Graves' hyperthyroidism was defined as absent ophthalmopathy progression within 18 months. Lactation, pregnancy, other autoimmune disease or uncontrolled infection excluded patients. Unmatched junction bases numbered 5, after V lost 7 bases and J lost 5 bases. Germline lookup yields CDR1 SGHVS and CDR2 FNYEAQ. CDR3 length: 14 residues. This sample was taken from a study of T cells in Graves' hyperthyroidism and ophthalmopathy. Using RNA transcripts as the source, TCR beta CDR3 regions were amplified. TCR CDR3 regions were first amplified by RT-PCR with HTBI primers. MiXCR, applied by TCRdb to the multiplex PCR reads, yields one record per CDR3 protein. This sample carries over 700,000 distinct CDR3 sequences, about 38% of them seen once, and the ten largest clones take around 9.3%.

The V gene is TRBV7-6, the J gene TRBJ1-6; 7 bases align to TRBD1. Sequencing was carried out using blood. The clonotype originates from a man between 18 and 29 years old with Graves' hyperthyroidism. The CDR3 DNA reads as TGTGCCAGCACCTCCGACAGGGATAATTCACCCCTCCACTTT. Its translation: CASTSDRDNSPLHF.